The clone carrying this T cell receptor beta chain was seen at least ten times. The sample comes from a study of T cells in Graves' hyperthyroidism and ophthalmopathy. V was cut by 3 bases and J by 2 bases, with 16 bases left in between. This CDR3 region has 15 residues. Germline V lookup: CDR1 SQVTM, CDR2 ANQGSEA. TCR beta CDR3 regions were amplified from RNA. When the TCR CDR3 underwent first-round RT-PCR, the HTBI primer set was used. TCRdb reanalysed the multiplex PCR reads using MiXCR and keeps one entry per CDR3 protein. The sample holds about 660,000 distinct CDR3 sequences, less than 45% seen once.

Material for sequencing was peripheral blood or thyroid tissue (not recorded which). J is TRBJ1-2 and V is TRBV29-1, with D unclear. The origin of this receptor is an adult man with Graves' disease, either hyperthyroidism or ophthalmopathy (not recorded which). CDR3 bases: TGCAGCGTTGATATGGCAGGAAACATCAACTATGGCTACACCTTC. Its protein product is CSVDMAGNINYGYTF.